The T cell receptor (beta chain) described here comes from a study of blood T cell repertoires in COVID-19 (dated by TCRdb to about 2020). Context from the whole study: Samples covering the acute and convalescent phases of COVID-19 were provided by collaborators in the United States, Italy and Spain. The material from the prospective study consisted of cDNA or gDNA derived from T cells, B-cell-depleted T cells, or PBMCs. Subjects who had been exposed to COVID-19, were actively infected with it, or had recovered from it provided the deeply sampled blood TCRbeta repertoires that made up the dataset. The repertoires were released in a freely available public database intended as a resource for research on the immune response to SARS-CoV-2. Samples came from the ongoing ImmuneRACE study (first 160 participants) plus 1,254 subjects from 6 global collaborators. Sample metadata almost always included a de-identified subject ID, COVID-19 status, age in years and sex. HLA class I and class II types, where available, came from metadata supplied by the sample provider rather than from assay-based typing. Beyond this particular receptor, the publication reports: The quantity of clinical and demographic metadata differed by source and by participant and was supplied without curation.

V lost 4 bases and J lost 7 bases; the stretch between them is 30 bases long. The CDR1 and CDR2 encoded by the germline V gene are SGHRS and YFSETQ. The CDR3 measures 19 amino acids from cysteine to phenylalanine. The CDR3 DNA has 57 bases and is translated from base 1. TCRbeta CDR3 regions were amplified from genomic DNA by means of the immunoSEQ Assay, a bias-controlled multiplex PCR. The original methods were these. Nucleated cell counts per sample were estimated from amplification of reference gene primers within the assay. Sequence reads were collapsed and filtered to measure the absolute abundance of every unique TCRbeta CDR3 rearrangement. Productive Simpson clonality was computed per sample as the square root of Simpson's diversity index over productive rearrangements. This is the immuneACCESS table as TCRdb keeps it, with only in-frame sequences that have V and J called. A part of the clones is gone; compared with another copy, unresolved V genes explain less than half, and the rest is unexplained. V and J calls and clone size are given by that table; D and trimming were obtained from the DNA. This sample comprises approximately 140,000 clones, more than 75% of them detected only once. The ten largest account for around 13% of the sample.

Of note for this clone: Its recognized antigen is unknown. No base-level quality is on record; no much larger clone is a single base apart.

Collaborating institutions collected whole blood in K2EDTA tubes following their own protocols. For TCRbeta analysis, collaborator samples were shipped as frozen whole blood, as isolated PBMCs, or as DNA extracted from either sample type. The rearrangement joined TRBV5-1 to TRBJ2-4; tentative D gene TRBD2, with 5 bases matching. Sequencing was performed on peripheral blood. The origin of this receptor is an elderly man with acute or convalescent COVID-19. At the DNA level, the sequence is TGCGCCAGCAGCCCCTCAGTAGGGAGTGGCTCGGGCAAAGTGAACATTCAGTACTTC. Translation gives CASSPSVGSGSGKVNIQYF.